One and the same sample provided the 3 T cell receptor beta chains below, sequenced in a study of OX40 agonist ivuxolimab in advanced cancers. Method: immunoSEQ multiplex PCR; TCRdb's copy keeps in-frame clones and lacks some. The sample contains tens of thousands of clones, roughly 80% of which appear only once. Here the sequenced sample was CD4+ or CD8+ T cells sorted from blood, taken in a trial of the OX40 agonist ivuxolimab. The origin of the receptors is an adult with an advanced solid tumor such as melanoma, head and neck, liver or kidney cancer.

V is TRBV11-2 and J is TRBJ2-2; TRBD2 aligns across 8 bases. Germline V gene data show CDR1 as SGHAT and CDR2 as FQNNGV. V trimming: 5 bases; J trimming: 3 bases; junction bases outside the gene matches: 8. There are 16 residues in the CDR3. The CDR3 loop is CASSPGRGAYTGELFF. CDR3 in DNA: TGTGCCAGCAGCCCAGGGCGGGGGGCCTACACCGGGGAGCTGTTTTTT.

This clone was counted between two and nine times. J is TRBJ1-1 and V is TRBV7-2; TRBD1 agrees at 8 bases. The germline V gene has CDR1 SGHTA and CDR2 FQGNSA. J gave up 3 bases and V 3 bases, and 3 bases lay outside the gene matches. The CDR3 runs 14 residues. The CDR3 bases are TGTGCCAGCAGCTTTCAGGGGGCAGACACTGAAGCTTTCTTT. Amino acid sequence: CASSFQGADTEAFF.

The chain employs TRBV30 and TRBJ2-7; TRBD1 might be the D (6 bases). This CDR3 has 14 residues. The V gene lost 0 bases and the J gene lost 2 bases, with 11 bases spanning the gap. CDR1 GTSNPN and CDR2 SVGIG come from the germline V gene (reference sequence). CDR3: CAWSVLQGPYEQYF. CDR3 DNA sequence: TGTGCCTGGAGTGTACTACAGGGTCCCTACGAGCAGTACTTC.